Reported below is one TCR beta chain. These data are taken from a study of graft-versus-host responses after intestinal transplantation. Whole-study context: In this cohort, recipients had multivisceral, liver-intestinal, or isolated intestinal transplants. Overall study findings and caveats: GvH clone levels peaked in circulation, and this peak was associated with early post-transplant HvG declines.

Only in-frame clones appear in the TCRdb table, and some are missing; sequencing was by immunoSEQ multiplex PCR. The sample lists some 24,000 clones; 40% were seen once. V shed 0 bases and J shed 1 base, with 7 bases lying between them. Germline V gives CDR1 MNHNY, CDR2 SVGAGI (reference sequence). The CDR3 length is 14 residues. This specimen was alloreactive CD4+ T cells from a mixed lymphocyte reaction culture, taken before intestinal transplant. Specified subset: CFSE-low proliferating T cells sorted from roughly 6-day pre-transplant mixed lymphocyte reaction (GvH or HvG direction). The V and J genes are TRBV6-6 and TRBJ2-7, with D perhaps TRBD2 (6 bases). This TCR came from a human patient who received an intestinal transplant. CDR3: CASSYSGLSYEQYF. Here the CDR3 DNA reads TGTGCCAGCAGTTACTCGGGACTTTCCTACGAGCAGTACTTC.